A single sample is the source of the 22 T cell receptor beta chains below, sequenced in a study of shared clonotypes between healthy human individuals. Profiled with immunoSEQ multiplex PCR; TCRdb holds only in-frame clones, not every one. The sample holds 2 million to 3 million clones, 93% seen once. What was sequenced was naive CD4+ T cells from PBMCs. Regarding subset: CD45RA+ positively selected. These receptors were taken from a man in his late teens or twenties in good health. Some clones in this sample may be carry-over from other donors' samples.

J is TRBJ2-7 and V is TRBV28; 7 nucleotides agree with TRBD2. The CDR3 covers 16 residues. The germline gives CDR1 MDHEN, CDR2 SYDVKM. Trimming cost V 4 bases and J 1 base; bases outside gene matches: 10. The CDR3 sequence is CASSSPTGEGSYEQYF. In DNA, the CDR3 is TGTGCCAGCAGTTCCCCCACGGGGGAGGGATCCTACGAGCAGTACTTC. Combining the CDR3 with reference TRBV28 and TRBJ2-7 gives the whole variable domain DVKVTQSSRYLVKRTGEKVFLECVQDMDHENMFWYRQDPGLGLRLIYFSYDVKMKEKGDIPEGYSVSREKKERFSLILESASTNQTSMYLCASSSPTGEGSYEQYFGPGTRLTVT.

V is TRBV28 and J is TRBJ2-1; 9 bases are a match to TRBD2. The CDR3 is 16 amino acids. Germline trimming cut 4 bases from V and 2 bases from J; bases unmatched to any gene: 6. CDR1 MDHEN and CDR2 SYDVKM come from the germline V gene. CDR3 DNA: TGTGCCAGCAGTTCACTCGTAGCGGGAGCCTACAATGAGCAGTTCTTC. Translated: CASSSLVAGAYNEQFF.

The rearrangement uses TRBV6-5 and TRBJ2-3; TRBD1 agrees at 7 bases. Germline V gene sequence: CDR1 MNHEY, CDR2 SVGAGI. V trimming: 2 bases; J trimming: 0 bases; junction bases outside the gene matches: 2. CDR3 length equals 15 residues. This CDR3 reads CASSYRDRSTDTQYF. In DNA, the CDR3 is TGTGCCAGCAGTTACAGGGACAGAAGCACAGATACGCAGTATTTT.

V is TRBV5-6 and J is TRBJ2-7; 12 nucleotides match TRBD2. The germline V gene encodes CDR1 SGHDT and CDR2 YYEEEE. V trimming: 3 bases; J trimming: 9 bases; junction bases outside the gene matches: 13. CDR3 size: 16 residues. Here the CDR3 DNA reads TGTGCCAGCAGCTCCAAGGGACTAGCGGGTGTGATCGGGCAGTACTTC. This translates into CASSSKGLAGVIGQYF.

V usage is TRBV28 and J usage is TRBJ1-3; D remains ambiguous. Trimming took off 5 bases at V and 0 bases at J, with 14 bases between the two ends. In germline, CDR1 is MDHEN, CDR2 SYDVKM. This CDR3 has 16 amino acids. The CDR3 loop reads CASSAPVPSSGNTIYF. The DNA for the CDR3 is TGTGCCAGCAGTGCCCCCGTTCCCAGCTCTGGAAACACCATATATTTT.

This rearrangement joins TRBV7-8 to TRBJ2-1; a possible D gene is TRBD2 (6 bases). V dropped 0 bases and J dropped 2 bases, with 8 bases sitting between them. This CDR3 spans 15 amino acids. From germline, CDR1 is SGHVS and CDR2 FQNEAQ. CDR3 residues: CASSLAGGTYNEQFF. Here the CDR3 DNA reads TGTGCCAGCAGCTTAGCGGGGGGAACCTACAATGAGCAGTTCTTC. Using reference TRBV7-8 and TRBJ2-1 for the parts outside the CDR3, the full variable domain is GAGVSQSPRYKVAKRGQDVALRCDPISGHVSLFWYQQALGQGPEFLTYFQNEAQLDKSGLPSDRFFAERPEGSVSTLKIQRTQQEDSAVYLCASSLAGGTYNEQFFGPGTRLTVL.

This chain's CDR3 is CASSLMGGFNQPQHF. The CDR3 DNA sequence: TGTGCCAGCAGTTTAATGGGGGGCTTCAATCAGCCCCAGCATTTT. V is TRBV28 and J is TRBJ1-5; D may be TRBD1 (6 bases). Trimming left V 2 bases short and J 3 bases short, with 11 bases between. The germline gives CDR1 MDHEN, CDR2 SYDVKM. The CDR3 extends over 15 amino acids.

This chain links TRBV25-1 with TRBJ2-1, with 7 bases fitting TRBD2. Germline V lookup: CDR1 MGHDK, CDR2 SYGVNS. The J segment lost 1 base and the V segment lost 2 bases, leaving 2 bases of the junction unmatched. The CDR3 has 15 residues. CDR3 residues: CASSEERGSYNEQFF. The CDR3 DNA is TGTGCCAGCAGTGAAGAGCGGGGATCCTACAATGAGCAGTTCTTC.

The chain links TRBV5-8 to TRBJ2-1; D remains ambiguous. The germline V gene encodes CDR1 SGHTS and CDR2 YDEGEE. The V gene lost 4 bases and the J gene lost 6 bases, with 14 bases spanning the gap. This CDR3 comprises 14 residues. Written as DNA, the CDR3 is TGTGCCAGCAGCAAGCGAGCCCGTCTCAATGAGCAGTTCTTC. Residues: CASSKRARLNEQFF.

This clone was counted only a few times. This chain joins TRBV14 and TRBJ1-1; D is unclear. Germline loops: CDR1 SGHDN, CDR2 FVKESK. The CDR3 extends over 13 amino acids. Between the trimmed V and J ends, which lost 6 bases and 4 bases, there was a span of 12 bases. Here the CDR3 reads CASSERYSTEAFF. The CDR3 DNA sequence: TGTGCCAGCAGTGAACGCTACTCCACTGAAGCTTTCTTT.

The chain uses TRBV11-2 and TRBJ2-4, with 12 bases fitting TRBD1. Germline CDR1 reads SGHAT; CDR2 reads FQNNGV. The CDR3 is made up of 15 amino acids. J was trimmed by 7 bases and V by 4 bases; bases with no gene match: 5. The CDR3 coding sequence is TGTGCCAGCAGCTCGGCCGGGACAGGGGGCAACATTCAGTACTTC. It translates to CASSSAGTGGNIQYF. The full variable domain, rest sourced from reference TRBV11-2 and TRBJ2-4, is EAGVAQSPRYKIIEKRQSVAFWCNPISGHATLYWYQQILGQGPKLLIQFQNNGVVDDSQLPKDRFSAERLKGVDSTLKIQPAKLEDSAVYLCASSSAGTGGNIQYFGAGTRLSVL.

The rearrangement joins TRBV27 to TRBJ2-7; D assignment may be TRBD1 or TRBD2 (5 bases each). There are 13 residues in the CDR3. Germline assignment: CDR1 MNHEY and CDR2 SMNVEV (reference sequence). V lost 8 bases, J lost 6 bases, and 17 bases lay in between. The CDR3 nucleotides read TGTGCCAGCTGCGCGGGCAGGGTGGGCGAGCAGTACTTC. Translating it yields CASCAGRVGEQYF.

The V gene is TRBV7-9, the J gene TRBJ2-7; D might be TRBD1 (6 bases). Trimming removed 5 bases from V and 0 bases from J, with 11 bases in between. In germline, CDR1 is SEHNR, CDR2 FQNEAQ (reference sequence). The length of the CDR3 is 14 residues. The CDR3 coding sequence is TGTGCCAGCAGCATCCCAGGGGCCTCCTACGAGCAGTACTTC. Translating gives CASSIPGASYEQYF.

This chain joins TRBV28 and TRBJ1-2, with no clear D. CDR3 size: 13 residues. The germline V gene has CDR1 MDHEN and CDR2 SYDVKM. Trimming removed 5 bases from V and 5 bases from J, with 12 bases in between. The CDR3 nucleotides read TGTGCCAGCAGTCCCCGCGGGAGTTATGGCTACACCTTC. Translated: CASSPRGSYGYTF.

This clone was recorded only once. The rearrangement joins TRBV6-6 to TRBJ2-1; 7 bases line up with TRBD1. The CDR3 totals 16 residues. V gave up 4 bases and J gave up 0 bases; unmatched junction bases: 6. Germline lookup yields CDR1 MNHNY and CDR2 SVGAGI (reference sequence). The CDR3 sequence: CASSWTGLSSYNEQFF. In DNA, the CDR3 is TGTGCCAGCAGTTGGACAGGCCTCAGCTCCTACAATGAGCAGTTCTTC.

This clone was observed once. The chain combines TRBV7-3 with TRBJ2-1; TRBD1 aligns across 7 bases. V lost 6 bases to trimming and J lost 5 bases; unmatched junction nucleotides: 4. Looked up from germline, CDR1 is SGHTA and CDR2 is FQGTGA. The CDR3 runs 13 residues. The CDR3 DNA sequence: TGTGCCAGCAGTGACAGGGCGAACAATGAGCAGTTCTTC. The encoded protein is CASSDRANNEQFF.

V gene TRBV7-9 combines with J gene TRBJ1-1; 7 bases agree with TRBD1. V shed 5 bases and J 1 base; nucleotides not matched to a gene: 4. Germline CDR1 is SEHNR and CDR2 is FQNEAQ (reference sequence). This CDR3 is built from 14 residues. For the CDR3, the DNA is TGTGCCAGCAGCCAAAGACAGGGGAACACTGAAGCTTTCTTT. Translating gives CASSQRQGNTEAFF.

Concerning this clone itself: This CDR3 is also generated by other DNA sequences in the sample. CDR3: CASSPPRETQYF. Here the CDR3 DNA reads TGTGCCAGCTCACCACCGAGAGAGACCCAGTACTTC. The J gene is TRBJ2-5, the V gene TRBV18, with no clear D. The CDR3 has 12 residues. V was clipped by 0 bases and J by 4 bases, with 3 bases between them. CDR1 is KGHSH, CDR2 LQKENI, per germline. The whole variable domain, filled in from reference TRBV18 and TRBJ2-5, reads NAGVMQNPRHLVRRRGQEARLRCSPMKGHSHVYWYRQLPEEGLKFMVYLQKENIIDESGMPKERFSAEFPKEGPSILRIQQVVRGDSAAYFCASSPPRETQYFGPGTRLLVL.

This chain uses TRBV9 with TRBJ2-7; D call uncertain. CDR1 SGDLS and CDR2 YYNGEE come from the germline V gene. V was trimmed by 0 bases and J by 2 bases, leaving 6 bases between them. This CDR3 is 13 amino acids long. The CDR3: CASSVGSTYEQYF. In DNA form, the CDR3 reads TGTGCCAGCAGCGTAGGAAGCACCTACGAGCAGTACTTC.

The V gene is TRBV5-1, the J gene TRBJ1-1; D unclear. From germline, CDR1 is SGHRS and CDR2 YFSETQ. V lost 4 bases, J lost 1 base, and 14 bases lay in between. This CDR3 spans 15 amino acids. CDR3 in amino acids: CASSLWPDENTEAFF. The CDR3 DNA follows: TGCGCCAGCAGCCTATGGCCAGACGAGAACACTGAAGCTTTCTTT.

The chain has TRBV19 and TRBJ2-1, with D perhaps given as TRBD1 or TRBD2 (6 bases each). This CDR3 comprises 14 residues. CDR1 is LNHDA, CDR2 SQIVND, per germline (reference sequence). V lost 3 bases and J lost 9, with 15 bases in between. CDR3 DNA: TGTGCCAGTAGTATCGACCGGGGGCGATCTGAGCAGTTCTTC. It translates to CASSIDRGRSEQFF.

The chain couples TRBV28 to TRBJ1-1, with 8 positions matching TRBD1. CDR1 is MDHEN, CDR2 SYDVKM, per germline. CDR3 length equals 13 residues. J gave up 7 bases and V 6 bases, and 7 bases lay outside the gene matches. CDR3: CASRRTGGLEAFF. CDR3 nucleotides: TGTGCCAGCAGACGTACAGGGGGTCTTGAAGCTTTCTTT. The full variable domain, its missing parts supplied by reference TRBV28 and TRBJ1-1, is DVKVTQSSRYLVKRTGEKVFLECVQDMDHENMFWYRQDPGLGLRLIYFSYDVKMKEKGDIPEGYSVSREKKERFSLILESASTNQTSMYLCASRRTGGLEAFFGQGTRLTVV.